A single sample is the source of the 30 T cell receptor beta chains below, sequenced in a study of shared clonotypes between healthy human individuals. Repertoires were generated with immunoSEQ multiplex PCR, while TCRdb's copy carries only in-frame clones and drops some. The sample lists a few hundred thousand clones, over 75% occurring once. The sample comprised memory CD8+ T cells sorted from blood. Stated subset: CD45RO+ cells pooled with CCR7-negative TemRA cells. The receptor source for this set is a man younger than 35 in good health.

This sequence joins TRBV27 and TRBJ2-7; 8 nucleotides line up with TRBD1. The CDR3 extends over 14 amino acids. CDR1 and CDR2 from the germline V gene are MNHEY and SMNVEV (reference sequence). V trimming: 2 bases; J trimming: 7 bases; junction bases outside the gene matches: 7. The CDR3 loop reads CASSLADRGLEQYF. The DNA of the CDR3 is TGTGCCAGCAGTTTAGCAGACAGGGGATTGGAGCAGTACTTC.

The chain carries TRBV28 and TRBJ1-5, with TRBD1 matching over 7 bases. Trimming took 10 bases from V and 3 from J; bases not matched to a gene: 15. Germline V gene sequence: CDR1 MDHEN, CDR2 SYDVKM. The CDR3 covers 16 residues. Here the CDR3 DNA reads TGTGCCACCTGTTCGCGGGACAGAATTCTCAATCAGCCCCAGCATTTT. Translating it yields CATCSRDRILNQPQHF.

This clone has a single count. The chain employs TRBV7-9 and TRBJ2-7; no reliable D call. This CDR3 contains 13 residues. The V end lost 1 base, the J end lost 3 bases, and 7 bases lay between the germline ends. Germline loops: CDR1 SEHNR, CDR2 FQNEAQ (reference sequence). The CDR3 sequence is CASSLGSVYEQYF. The CDR3 coding sequence is TGTGCCAGCAGCTTAGGTTCCGTCTACGAGCAGTACTTC. Drawing the rest from reference TRBV7-9 and TRBJ2-7, the complete variable domain is DTGVSQNPRHKITKRGQNVTFRCDPISEHNRLYWYRQTLGQGPEFLTYFQNEAQLEKSRLLSDRFSAERPKGSFSTLEIQRTEQGDSAMYLCASSLGSVYEQYFGPGTRLTVT.

J is TRBJ1-4 and V is TRBV6-1; TRBD1 agrees at 11 bases. Trimming cost V 3 bases and J 4 bases; bases outside gene matches: 4. Germline values: CDR1 MNHNS, CDR2 SASEGT. The CDR3 length is 16 residues. CDR3 sequence reads: CASSDRTGGCNEKLFF. In DNA, the CDR3 is TGTGCCAGCAGTGACAGGACAGGGGGCTGTAATGAAAAACTGTTTTTT.

In this sample, this clone turned up once. The chain combines TRBV5-4 with TRBJ2-7; D gene ambiguous. The V and J ends lost 8 bases and 0 bases respectively, with 12 bases between them. Germline CDR1 is SGHNT and CDR2 is YYREEE (reference sequence). The CDR3 totals 13 residues. The CDR3 DNA reads as TGTGCCAGTGCGGCGGATAGCTCCTACGAGCAGTACTTC. Translating it yields CASAADSSYEQYF.

There are a few counts of this clone. Distinct nucleotide sequences in the sample also encode this CDR3. V gene TRBV27 combines with J gene TRBJ2-7; 7 nucleotides match TRBD1. Germline V CDR1 and CDR2: MNHEY, SMNVEV (reference sequence). J was trimmed by 3 bases and V by 5 bases; bases with no gene match: 4. The CDR3 is 13 amino acids. The CDR3 DNA follows: TGTGCCAGCAGTGTACAGGGGCTCTACGAGCAGTACTTC. It encodes CASSVQGLYEQYF.

The chain's CDR3 is CASSLAVTFAYEQYF. The CDR3 DNA reads TGTGCCAGCAGCTTAGCGGTGACATTCGCCTACGAGCAGTACTTC. The chain uses TRBV7-9 and TRBJ2-7; unclear D gene. CDR1 SEHNR and CDR2 FQNEAQ come from the germline V gene (reference sequence). V shed 0 bases and J shed 2 bases, with 11 bases lying between them. The CDR3 sequence is 15 residues long. Together with reference TRBV7-9 and TRBJ2-7, the CDR3 gives the full variable domain: DTGVSQNPRHKITKRGQNVTFRCDPISEHNRLYWYRQTLGQGPEFLTYFQNEAQLEKSRLLSDRFSAERPKGSFSTLEIQRTEQGDSAMYLCASSLAVTFAYEQYFGPGTRLTVT.

The rearrangement links TRBV6-1 to TRBJ2-7; 7 nucleotides line up with TRBD2. This CDR3 has 13 amino acids. J gave up 2 bases and V 4 bases, and 2 bases lay outside the gene matches. The germline V gene encodes CDR1 MNHNS and CDR2 SASEGT. The DNA of the CDR3 is TGTGCCAGCAGTGTGGGGGGGACCTACGAGCAGTACTTC. This encodes CASSVGGTYEQYF.

This clone is a singleton in its sample. This sequence joins TRBV15 and TRBJ1-2, with D possibly TRBD1 on 5 matching bases. Looked up from germline, CDR1 is LNHNV and CDR2 is YYDKDF (reference sequence). This CDR3 has 13 residues. V was cut by 4 bases and J by 4 bases, with 10 bases left in between. CDR3 residues: CATSNQGTYGYTF. CDR3 DNA: TGTGCCACCAGCAATCAGGGTACCTATGGCTACACCTTC.

Comment on this clone: Other nucleotide sequences in the sample specify the same CDR3. The chain couples TRBV11-2 to TRBJ2-2; no clear D gene. This CDR3 comprises 13 residues. Trimming left V 5 bases short and J 4 bases short, with 8 bases between. Germline CDR1 is SGHAT and CDR2 is FQNNGV. The CDR3 reads CASSLAPTGELFF. CDR3 coding DNA: TGTGCCAGCAGCCTGGCCCCCACCGGGGAGCTGTTTTTT.

The J gene is TRBJ2-4, the V gene TRBV27, with 11 bases that match TRBD1. Trimming cost V 4 bases and J 10 bases; bases outside gene matches: 15. Looked up from germline, CDR1 is MNHEY and CDR2 is SMNVEV (reference sequence). The CDR3 is 17 amino acids. The DNA for the CDR3 is TGTGCCAGCAGTTCCCCCTCAGGACAGGGGGCTTTTTCGATTCAGTACTTC. Its protein is CASSSPSGQGAFSIQYF.

The chain has TRBV4-1 and TRBJ1-2, with D possibly being TRBD1 (5 bases). CDR3 length: 16 residues. V was trimmed by 0 bases and J by 8 bases, leaving 19 bases between them. Germline V lookup: CDR1 MGHRA, CDR2 YSYEKL. For the CDR3, the DNA is TGCGCCAGCAGCCAAGATTGGAATATAGGGGCGCGCGGCTACACCTTC. This gives the protein CASSQDWNIGARGYTF.

The V gene is TRBV6-5, the J gene TRBJ2-5; 7 bases align to TRBD2. V lost 4 bases, J lost 7 bases, and 15 bases stayed unmatched. The CDR3 totals 16 residues. Germline CDR1 MNHEY, CDR2 SVGAGI. CDR3 loop: CASSWRGSGFPGTQYF. DNA for the CDR3: TGTGCCAGCAGTTGGCGGGGTAGCGGGTTCCCAGGGACCCAGTACTTC.

This chain uses TRBV28 with TRBJ1-5; 10 bases are a match to TRBD1. The germline gives CDR1 MDHEN, CDR2 SYDVKM. The CDR3 is 14 amino acids. Trimming took 8 bases from V and 6 from J; bases not matched to a gene: 7. CDR3 sequence (DNA): TGTGCCAGCTCCGGGACAGGGGAGGTTCAGCCCCAGCATTTT. Its protein is CASSGTGEVQPQHF.

The chain joins TRBV30 to TRBJ1-1; D uncertain. There are 14 residues in the CDR3. The V end was cut by 5 bases, the J end by 0 bases, with 13 bases between. Germline V gene data show CDR1 as GTSNPN and CDR2 as SVGIG (reference sequence). The CDR3 DNA reads as TGTGCCTGGTTTCCCGCCAAACTGAACACTGAAGCTTTCTTT. Translating gives CAWFPAKLNTEAFF.

This chain connects TRBV13 to TRBJ2-5; 8 bases line up with TRBD1. The DNA end is more similar to TRBJ2-7, so the J call may be wrong. The CDR3 covers 12 residues. Germline assignment: CDR1 PRHDT and CDR2 FYEKMQ (reference sequence). The CDR3 is CASSSQGDEQYF. CDR3 DNA: TGTGCCAGCAGCTCACAGGGGGACGAGCAGTACTTC.

This chain uses TRBV13 with TRBJ2-6; D possibly matches TRBD1 or TRBD2 (5 bases each). The ends were cut back, 1 base at V and 0 bases at J, with 13 bases in the middle. The CDR3 sequence is 18 residues long. Looked up from germline, CDR1 is PRHDT and CDR2 is FYEKMQ (reference sequence). Written as DNA, the CDR3 is TGTGCCAGCAGCTTAGTTGGGGGTTCCCCCTCTGGGGCCAACGTCCTGACTTTC. Residues: CASSLVGGSPSGANVLTF.

This chain uses TRBV7-8 with TRBJ2-7; TRBD1 aligns across 7 bases. The J segment lost 1 base and the V segment lost 5 bases, leaving 5 bases of the junction unmatched. Per germline, CDR1 SGHVS and CDR2 FQNEAQ. The CDR3 runs 14 residues. The CDR3: CASSPPTGSYEQYF. CDR3 bases: TGTGCCAGCAGCCCACCGACAGGGTCCTACGAGCAGTACTTC.

This clone appeared once. CDR3 loop: CASRRGLWNSPLHF. CDR3 nucleotide sequence: TGTGCCAGCAGAAGGGGCCTCTGGAATTCACCCCTCCACTTT. This chain joins TRBV27 and TRBJ1-6; D is possibly TRBD1 (5 bases). The CDR3 is made up of 14 amino acids. V gave up 6 bases and J gave up 7 bases, with 13 bases separating them. Germline V gene lookup returns CDR1 MNHEY and CDR2 SMNVEV (reference sequence).

The CDR3 coding sequence is TGTGCCAGCAGTGCCTCCTCAGGGGAGCAGTTCTTC. Amino acids: CASSASSGEQFF. The chain links TRBV6-6 to TRBJ2-1; the D gene is possibly TRBD1 (5 bases). V lost 5 bases, J lost 10 bases, and 12 bases lay in between. The CDR3 covers 12 residues. Germline V CDR1 and CDR2: MNHNY, SVGAGI (reference sequence).

The V gene is TRBV11-2, the J gene TRBJ1-2, with D tentatively TRBD1 (6 bases). Per germline, CDR1 SGHAT and CDR2 FQNNGV. Trimming shortened V by 0 bases and J by 4 bases, and 9 bases separated the two germline ends. The CDR3 extends over 14 amino acids. CDR3 sequence (DNA): TGTGCCAGCAGCTTAGATAAGGGGGGCTATGGCTACACCTTC. It translates to CASSLDKGGYGYTF.

J is TRBJ2-7 and V is TRBV9, with 7 positions matching TRBD2. The CDR3 runs 15 residues. The V and J ends lost 3 bases and 3 bases, in that order; junction bases with no gene match: 9. The germline V gene encodes CDR1 SGDLS and CDR2 YYNGEE. In nucleotides, the CDR3 is TGTGCCAGCAGCGCCTATAGCGGGCCGAGCTACGAGCAGTACTTC. Amino acids: CASSAYSGPSYEQYF.

This chain connects TRBV9 to TRBJ1-2; no reliable D call. There are 12 residues in the CDR3. V dropped 4 bases and J dropped 6 bases, with 10 bases sitting between them. Germline values: CDR1 SGDLS, CDR2 YYNGEE. The CDR3 spells CASSPMDHGYTF. CDR3 bases: TGTGCCAGCAGCCCCATGGACCATGGCTACACCTTC.

This sequence joins TRBV28 and TRBJ1-2, with unresolved D. The CDR3 is 14 residues long. Between the trimmed V and J ends, which lost 4 bases and 7 bases, there was a span of 16 bases. Germline CDR1 MDHEN, CDR2 SYDVKM. The CDR3 DNA reads as TGTGCCAGCAGTTCTCCCGGGGTCGCCGGTGGCTACACCTTC. This translates into CASSSPGVAGGYTF.

V and J are TRBV6-1 and TRBJ1-6, with a tentative D call TRBD1 (5 bases). This CDR3 is 15 amino acids long. Looked up from germline, CDR1 is MNHNS and CDR2 is SASEGT. Trimming shortened V by 2 bases and J by 5 bases, and 10 bases separated the two germline ends. The CDR3 DNA reads TGTGCCAGCAGTGAAAGCAGGGTGAATAATTCACCCCTCCACTTT. Translating gives CASSESRVNNSPLHF.

The rearrangement joins TRBV4-1 to TRBJ1-4; D remains unclear. Between the trimmed V and J ends, which lost 3 bases and 0 bases, there was a span of 14 bases. Germline assignment: CDR1 MGHRA and CDR2 YSYEKL. The CDR3 covers 17 residues. CDR3 DNA: TGCGCCAGCAGCCAGGGGAGGTCAGGAGCAACTAATGAAAAACTGTTTTTT. Translating gives CASSQGRSGATNEKLFF.

This chain joins TRBV7-9 and TRBJ2-7; 7 nucleotides agree with TRBD1. V dropped 0 bases and J dropped 8; count of bases not matched to a gene: 10. The CDR3 is 15 residues long. Germline V gene data show CDR1 as SEHNR and CDR2 as FQNEAQ (reference sequence). The CDR3 sequence is CASSLAPQGEIQQYF. CDR3 sequence (DNA): TGTGCCAGCAGCTTAGCCCCCCAGGGGGAAATTCAGCAGTACTTC. Filled out from reference TRBV7-9 and TRBJ2-7, the complete variable domain reads DTGVSQNPRHKITKRGQNVTFRCDPISEHNRLYWYRQTLGQGPEFLTYFQNEAQLEKSRLLSDRFSAERPKGSFSTLEIQRTEQGDSAMYLCASSLAPQGEIQQYFGPGTRLTVT.

The gene calls are TRBV5-1 and TRBJ1-1; D gene unclear. The germline gives CDR1 SGHRS, CDR2 YFSETQ. V was clipped by 3 bases and J by 0 bases, with 18 bases between them. This CDR3 region has 17 residues. The CDR3 DNA reads TGCGCCAGCAGCTCCCCGCGATCAATGGGCATGAACACTGAAGCTTTCTTT. Translation: CASSSPRSMGMNTEAFF.

The table lists this clone with a few counts. This chain uses TRBV30 with TRBJ1-5, with D tentatively TRBD1 (6 bases). With 1 base removed from V and 7 bases from J, the gap between germline ends came to 11 bases. The CDR3 consists of 13 residues. Germline V gene lookup returns CDR1 GTSNPN and CDR2 SVGIG (reference sequence). CDR3 in DNA: TGTGCCTGGAGTGATGAAGGGGGACAGCCCCAGCATTTT. It specifies CAWSDEGGQPQHF.

Points on this clone: One end of the junction does not line up with germline, which may come from a read error. The genes are TRBV20-1 and TRBJ1-2; D remains ambiguous. In germline, CDR1 is DFQATT, CDR2 SNEGSKA (reference sequence). The CDR3 is 9 amino acids. The CDR3 sequence is CGGNYGYTF. CDR3 nucleotides: TGTGGAGGGAACTATGGCTACACCTTC.